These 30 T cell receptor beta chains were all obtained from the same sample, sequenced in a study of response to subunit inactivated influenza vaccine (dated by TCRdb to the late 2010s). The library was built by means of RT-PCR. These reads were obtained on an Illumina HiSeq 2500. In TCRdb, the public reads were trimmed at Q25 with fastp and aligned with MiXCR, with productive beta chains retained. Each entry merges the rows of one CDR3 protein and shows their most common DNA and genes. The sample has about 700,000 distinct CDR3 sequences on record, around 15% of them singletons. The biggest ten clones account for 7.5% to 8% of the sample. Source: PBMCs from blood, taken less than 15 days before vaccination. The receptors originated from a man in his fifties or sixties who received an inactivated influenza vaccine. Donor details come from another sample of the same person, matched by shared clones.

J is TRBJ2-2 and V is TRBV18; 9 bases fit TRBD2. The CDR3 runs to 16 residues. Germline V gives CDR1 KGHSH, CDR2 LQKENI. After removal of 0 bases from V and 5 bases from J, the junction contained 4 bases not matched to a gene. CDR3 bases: TGTGCCAGCTCACCACCGATTACTAGCGGGACCGGGGAGCTGTTTTTT. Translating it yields CASSPPITSGTGELFF.

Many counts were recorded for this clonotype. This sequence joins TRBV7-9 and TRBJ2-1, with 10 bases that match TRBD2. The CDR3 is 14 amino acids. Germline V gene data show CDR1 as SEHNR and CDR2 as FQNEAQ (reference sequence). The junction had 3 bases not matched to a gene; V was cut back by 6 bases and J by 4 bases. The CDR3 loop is CASRSSGRYNEQFF. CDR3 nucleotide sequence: TGTGCCAGCAGGTCTAGCGGGAGATACAATGAGCAGTTCTTC.

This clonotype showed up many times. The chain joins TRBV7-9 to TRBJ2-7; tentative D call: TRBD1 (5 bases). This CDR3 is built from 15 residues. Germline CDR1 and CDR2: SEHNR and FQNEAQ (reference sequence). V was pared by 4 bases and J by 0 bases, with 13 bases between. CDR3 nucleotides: TGTGCCAGCAGCTGGCCAGGGCAGGGCTCCTACGAGCAGTACTTC. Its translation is CASSWPGQGSYEQYF.

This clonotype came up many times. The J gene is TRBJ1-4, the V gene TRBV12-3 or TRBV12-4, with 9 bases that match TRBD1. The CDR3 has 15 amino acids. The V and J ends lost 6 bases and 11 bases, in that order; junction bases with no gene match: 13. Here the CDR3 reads CASRTTGGRAGKLFF. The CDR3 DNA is TGTGCCAGCAGGACAACAGGGGGCCGAGCGGGGAAACTGTTTTTT.

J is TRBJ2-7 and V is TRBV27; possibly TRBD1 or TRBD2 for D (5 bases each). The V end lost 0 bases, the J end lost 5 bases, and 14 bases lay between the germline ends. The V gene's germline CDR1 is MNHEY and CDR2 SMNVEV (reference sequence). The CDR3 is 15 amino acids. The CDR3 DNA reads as TGTGCCAGCAGTTTATCGGCAGGGACCATCCACGAGCAGTACTTC. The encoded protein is CASSLSAGTIHEQYF.

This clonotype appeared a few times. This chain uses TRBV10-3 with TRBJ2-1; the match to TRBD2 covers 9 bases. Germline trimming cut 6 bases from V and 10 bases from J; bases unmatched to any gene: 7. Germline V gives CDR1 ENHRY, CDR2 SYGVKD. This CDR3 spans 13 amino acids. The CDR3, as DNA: TGTGCCATCAGCCTGGGACTAGCACAAGAGCAGTTCTTC. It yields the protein CAISLGLAQEQFF.

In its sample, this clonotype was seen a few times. CDR3 sequence (DNA): TGTGCCAGCCGAGCCGACGGACTATTGAACACTGAAGCTTTCTTT. It specifies CASRADGLLNTEAFF. The chain employs TRBV6-2 or TRBV6-3 and TRBJ1-1, with D uncertain. The CDR3 is 15 amino acids. CDR1 is MNHEY and CDR2 is SVGEGT in the germline V gene. V gave up 8 bases and J gave up 0 bases, with 16 bases separating them.

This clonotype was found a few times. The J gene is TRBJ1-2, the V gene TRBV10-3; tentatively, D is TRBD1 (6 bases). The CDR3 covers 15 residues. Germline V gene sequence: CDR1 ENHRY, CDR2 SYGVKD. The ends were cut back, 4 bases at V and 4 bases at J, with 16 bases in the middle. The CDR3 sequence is CAISVYREDRYGYTF. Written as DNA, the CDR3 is TGTGCCATCAGTGTTTACAGGGAGGACCGCTATGGCTACACCTTC.

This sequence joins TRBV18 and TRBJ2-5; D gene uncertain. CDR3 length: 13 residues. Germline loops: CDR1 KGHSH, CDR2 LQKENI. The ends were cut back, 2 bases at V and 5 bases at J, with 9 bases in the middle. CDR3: CASSPFGSETQYF. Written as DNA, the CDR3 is TGTGCCAGCTCACCATTTGGCTCGGAGACCCAGTACTTC. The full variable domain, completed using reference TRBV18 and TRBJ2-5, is NAGVMQNPRHLVRRRGQEARLRCSPMKGHSHVYWYRQLPEEGLKFMVYLQKENIIDESGMPKERFSAEFPKEGPSILRIQQVVRGDSAAYFCASSPFGSETQYFGPGTRLLVL.

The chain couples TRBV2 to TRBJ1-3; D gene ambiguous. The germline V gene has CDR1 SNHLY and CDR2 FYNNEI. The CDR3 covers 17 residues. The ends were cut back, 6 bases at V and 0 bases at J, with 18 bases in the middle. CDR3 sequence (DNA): TGTGCCAGCAGCCCTCTCCCCCAGGCCAGCTCTGGAAACACCATATATTTT. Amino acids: CASSPLPQASSGNTIYF.

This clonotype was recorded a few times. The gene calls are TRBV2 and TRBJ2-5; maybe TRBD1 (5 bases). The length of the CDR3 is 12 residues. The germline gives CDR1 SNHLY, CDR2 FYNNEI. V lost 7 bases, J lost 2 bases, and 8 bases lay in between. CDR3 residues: CASTYRQETQYF. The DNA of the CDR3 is TGTGCCAGCACGTACAGGCAAGAGACCCAGTACTTC. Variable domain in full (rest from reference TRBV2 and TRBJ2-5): EPEVTQTPSHQVTQMGQEVILRCVPISNHLYFYWYRQILGQKVEFLVSFYNNEISEKSEIFDDQFSVERPDGSNFTLKIRSTKLEDSAMYFCASTYRQETQYFGPGTRLLVL.

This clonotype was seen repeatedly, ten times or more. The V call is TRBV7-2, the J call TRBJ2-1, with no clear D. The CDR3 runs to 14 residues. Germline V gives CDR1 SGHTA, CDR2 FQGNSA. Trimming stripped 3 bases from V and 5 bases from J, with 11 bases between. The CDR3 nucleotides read TGTGCCAGCAGCTTGTCCGGGCTCCACAATGAGCAGTTCTTC. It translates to CASSLSGLHNEQFF.

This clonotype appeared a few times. The CDR3 DNA sequence: TGTGCCAGCAGTTCATGGGTTCGCAATGAGCAGTTCTTC. This sequence encodes CASSSWVRNEQFF. The gene calls are TRBV27 and TRBJ2-1, with no clear D. CDR1 is MNHEY, CDR2 SMNVEV, per germline (reference sequence). Trimming shortened V by 4 bases and J by 6 bases, and 10 bases separated the two germline ends. The CDR3 is 13 residues long.

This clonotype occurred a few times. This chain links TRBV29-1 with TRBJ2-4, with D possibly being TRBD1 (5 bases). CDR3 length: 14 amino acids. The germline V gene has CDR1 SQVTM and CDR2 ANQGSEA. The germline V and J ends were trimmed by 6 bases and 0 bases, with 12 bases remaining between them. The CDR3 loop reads CSVRGHLAKNIQYF. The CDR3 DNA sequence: TGCAGCGTGAGAGGACATTTAGCCAAAAACATTCAGTACTTC.

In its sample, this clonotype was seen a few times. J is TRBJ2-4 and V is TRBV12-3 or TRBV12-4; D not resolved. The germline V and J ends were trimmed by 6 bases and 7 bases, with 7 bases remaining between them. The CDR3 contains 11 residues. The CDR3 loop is CASRVRNIQYF. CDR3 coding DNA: TGTGCCAGCAGGGTACGGAACATTCAGTACTTC.

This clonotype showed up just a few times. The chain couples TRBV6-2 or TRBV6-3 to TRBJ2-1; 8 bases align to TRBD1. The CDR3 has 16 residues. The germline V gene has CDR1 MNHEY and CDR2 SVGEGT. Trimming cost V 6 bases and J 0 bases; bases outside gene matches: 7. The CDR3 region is CASRPPGTGSYNEQFF. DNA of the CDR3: TGTGCCAGCAGGCCACCCGGGACAGGCTCCTACAATGAGCAGTTCTTC.

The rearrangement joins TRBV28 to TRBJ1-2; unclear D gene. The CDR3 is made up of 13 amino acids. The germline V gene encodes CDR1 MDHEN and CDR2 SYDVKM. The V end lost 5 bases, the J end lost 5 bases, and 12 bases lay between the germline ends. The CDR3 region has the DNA TGTGCCAGCAGTGCCCCAAAAGATTATGGCTACACCTTC. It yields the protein CASSAPKDYGYTF.

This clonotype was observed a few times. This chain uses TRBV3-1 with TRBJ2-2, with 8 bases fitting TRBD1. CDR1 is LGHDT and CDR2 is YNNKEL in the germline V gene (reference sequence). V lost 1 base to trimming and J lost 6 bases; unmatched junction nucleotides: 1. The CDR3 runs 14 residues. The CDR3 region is CASSQGTGPGELFF. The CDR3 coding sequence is TGTGCCAGCAGCCAAGGGACAGGGCCCGGGGAGCTGTTTTTT.

For the CDR3, the DNA is TGTGCCAGCAGCTTTCACTCCTACGAGCAGTACTTC. Its protein product is CASSFHSYEQYF. The V call is TRBV7-8, the J call TRBJ2-7; D remains unclear. V was pared by 3 bases and J by 0 bases, with 3 bases between. The CDR3 covers 12 residues. Per the germline V gene, CDR1 is SGHVS and CDR2 is FQNEAQ.

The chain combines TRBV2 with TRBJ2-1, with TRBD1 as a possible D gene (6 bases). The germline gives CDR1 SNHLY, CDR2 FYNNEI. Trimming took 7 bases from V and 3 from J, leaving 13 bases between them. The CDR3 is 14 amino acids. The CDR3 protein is CASTNRVNYNEQFF. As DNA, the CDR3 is TGTGCCAGCACGAACAGGGTGAACTACAATGAGCAGTTCTTC.

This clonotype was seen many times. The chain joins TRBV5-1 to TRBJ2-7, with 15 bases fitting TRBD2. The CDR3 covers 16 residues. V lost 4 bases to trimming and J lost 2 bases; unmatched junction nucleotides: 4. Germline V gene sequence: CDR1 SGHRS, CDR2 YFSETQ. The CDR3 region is CASSQGLAGGTYEQYF. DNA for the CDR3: TGCGCCAGCAGCCAGGGACTAGCGGGAGGCACCTACGAGCAGTACTTC.

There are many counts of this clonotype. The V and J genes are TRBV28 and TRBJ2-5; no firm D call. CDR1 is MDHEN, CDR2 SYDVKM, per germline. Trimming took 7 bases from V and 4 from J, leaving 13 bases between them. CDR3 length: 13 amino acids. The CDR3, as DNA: TGTGCCAGCACCGCTGCGAACGTAGAGACCCAGTACTTC. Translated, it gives CASTAANVETQYF.

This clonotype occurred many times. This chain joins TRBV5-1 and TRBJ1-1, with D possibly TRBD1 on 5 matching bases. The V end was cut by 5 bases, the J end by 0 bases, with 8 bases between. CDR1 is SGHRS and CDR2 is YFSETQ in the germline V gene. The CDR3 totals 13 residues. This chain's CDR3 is CASSAGLNTEAFF. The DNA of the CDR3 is TGCGCCAGCAGTGCAGGGTTGAACACTGAAGCTTTCTTT. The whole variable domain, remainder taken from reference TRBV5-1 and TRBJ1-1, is KAGVTQTPRYLIKTRGQQVTLSCSPISGHRSVSWYQQTPGQGLQFLFEYFSETQRNKGNFPGRFSGRQFSNSRSEMNVSTLELGDSALYLCASSAGLNTEAFFGQGTRLTVV.

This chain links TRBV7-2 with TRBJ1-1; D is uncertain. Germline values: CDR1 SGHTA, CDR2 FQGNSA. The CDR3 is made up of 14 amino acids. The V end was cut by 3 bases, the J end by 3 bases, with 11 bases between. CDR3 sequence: CASSFGVSYTEAFF. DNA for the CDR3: TGTGCCAGCAGCTTTGGAGTCAGCTACACTGAAGCTTTCTTT.

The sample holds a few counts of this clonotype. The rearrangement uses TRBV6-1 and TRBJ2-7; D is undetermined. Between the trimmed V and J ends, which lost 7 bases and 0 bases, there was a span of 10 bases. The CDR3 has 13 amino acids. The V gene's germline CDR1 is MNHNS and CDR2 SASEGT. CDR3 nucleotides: TGTGCCAGCAACCTAGTAAACTCCTACGAGCAGTACTTC. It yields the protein CASNLVNSYEQYF.

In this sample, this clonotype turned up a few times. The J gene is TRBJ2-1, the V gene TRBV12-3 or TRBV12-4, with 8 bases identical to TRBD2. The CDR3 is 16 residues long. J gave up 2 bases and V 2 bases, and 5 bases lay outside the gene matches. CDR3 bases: TGTGCCAGCAGTTTATATGGGACTAGTGCCTACAATGAGCAGTTCTTC. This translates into CASSLYGTSAYNEQFF.

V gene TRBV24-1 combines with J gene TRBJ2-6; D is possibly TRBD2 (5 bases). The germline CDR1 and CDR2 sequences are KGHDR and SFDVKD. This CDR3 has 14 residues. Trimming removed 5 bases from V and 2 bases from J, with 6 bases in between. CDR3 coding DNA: TGTGCCACCAGTGCGGGGACTGGGGCCAACGTCCTGACTTTC. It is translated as CATSAGTGANVLTF.

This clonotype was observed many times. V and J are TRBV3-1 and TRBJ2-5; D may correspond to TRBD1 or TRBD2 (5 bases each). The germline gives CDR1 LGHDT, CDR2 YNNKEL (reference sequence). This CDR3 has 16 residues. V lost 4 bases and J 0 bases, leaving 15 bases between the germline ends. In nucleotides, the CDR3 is TGTGCCAGCAGCCCCTTGGGGTGGGGGTACCAAGAGACCCAGTACTTC. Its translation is CASSPLGWGYQETQYF.

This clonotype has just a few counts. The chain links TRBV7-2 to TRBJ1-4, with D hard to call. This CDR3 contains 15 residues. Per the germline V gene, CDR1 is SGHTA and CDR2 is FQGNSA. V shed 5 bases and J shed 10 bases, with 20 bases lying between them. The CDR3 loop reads CASSRSSRSEGKLFF. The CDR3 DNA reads TGTGCCAGCAGCCGTTCATCACGATCCGAAGGAAAACTGTTTTTT.

The CDR3 sequence: CASRNTGYQETQYF. The CDR3 bases are TGTGCCAGCAGAAACACAGGGTACCAAGAGACCCAGTACTTC. The chain links TRBV6-2 or TRBV6-3 to TRBJ2-5; D may be TRBD1 (6 bases). This CDR3 has 14 residues. Germline assignment: CDR1 MNHEY and CDR2 SVGEGT. V lost 6 bases to trimming and J lost 0 bases, with 11 bases between them.